What follows are 14 T cell receptor beta chains derived from one specimen sequenced in a study of T cell repertoires in cytomegalovirus infection. MiXCR, applied by TCRdb to the reads, yields one record per CDR3 protein. This table has approximately 320,000 distinct CDR3 sequences, more than 8% appearing once. The specimen was PBMCs. These receptors came from a human donor in good health (CMV status not recorded). Some clones in this sample may be carry-over from other donors' samples.

This clonotype was observed a few times. The V gene is TRBV10-3, the J gene TRBJ1-1; 8 bases agree with TRBD1. This CDR3 has 13 residues. V was pared by 8 bases and J by 1 base, with 3 bases of the junction left unmatched. Germline V CDR1 and CDR2: ENHRY, SYGVKD. CDR3 sequence (DNA): TGTGCCATCCGGGGGACAGGGAACACTGAAGCTTTCTTT. This sequence encodes CAIRGTGNTEAFF.

V gene TRBV6-2 or TRBV6-3 combines with J gene TRBJ2-7, with 7 bases lining up with TRBD1. Germline CDR1 MNHEY, CDR2 SVGEGT. With V trimmed by 5 bases and J by 0 bases, 13 bases remained unmatched. The CDR3 spans 17 residues. CDR3 sequence: CASSLPPGQSFSYEQYF. CDR3 DNA sequence: TGTGCCAGCAGTCTCCCGCCGGGACAGTCTTTCTCCTACGAGCAGTACTTC.

This clonotype was picked up many times. CDR3 amino acids: CASTRGGGTGELFF. In DNA, the CDR3 is TGTGCCAGTACGCGGGGCGGGGGCACCGGGGAGCTGTTTTTT. This chain uses TRBV19 with TRBJ2-2; 7 nucleotides agree with TRBD2. The CDR3 has 14 residues. The germline V gene has CDR1 LNHDA and CDR2 SQIVND (reference sequence). V lost 7 bases, J lost 4 bases, and 6 bases stayed unmatched.

This clonotype was counted ten times or more. The rearrangement joins TRBV6-2 or TRBV6-3 to TRBJ2-7; 11 bases map to TRBD2. V lost 6 bases and J lost 6; bases outside the gene matches: 13. CDR1 MNHEY and CDR2 SVGEGT come from the germline V gene. The CDR3 covers 16 residues. The CDR3 reads CASSPTSGALLAEQYF. DNA for the CDR3: TGTGCCAGCAGCCCGACTAGCGGGGCCCTCCTCGCCGAGCAGTACTTC.

The chain employs TRBV12-3 or TRBV12-4 and TRBJ2-3; D unclear. This CDR3 has 13 residues. The V end lost 7 bases, the J end lost 1 base, and 9 bases lay between the germline ends. The CDR3 protein is CASTPGGTDTQYF. For the CDR3, the DNA is TGTGCCAGCACCCCTGGGGGCACAGATACGCAGTATTTT.

This clonotype was recorded at least ten times. The chain carries TRBV4-2 and TRBJ1-1; D is ambiguous. V dropped 0 bases and J dropped 7 bases, with 12 bases sitting between them. CDR1 and CDR2 from the germline V gene are LGHNA and YNFKEQ. This CDR3 is built from 14 residues. CDR3 region: CASSQEAVALEAFF. In DNA form, the CDR3 reads TGTGCCAGCAGCCAAGAGGCCGTAGCTCTTGAAGCTTTCTTT.

The CDR3 DNA reads TGTGCCAGTACCCCTAGGACAGCACGCCAGCCCCAGCATTTT. It yields the protein CASTPRTARQPQHF. V is TRBV19 and J is TRBJ1-5, with a tentative D call TRBD1 (6 bases). V was clipped by 7 bases and J by 7 bases, with 17 bases between them. The CDR3 is 14 residues long. Germline V lookup: CDR1 LNHDA, CDR2 SQIVND (reference sequence).

This chain uses TRBV5-4 with TRBJ2-3, with D perhaps matching TRBD2 (6 bases). From germline, CDR1 is SGHNT and CDR2 YYREEE (reference sequence). The V end was cut by 4 bases, the J end by 7 bases, with 10 bases between. This CDR3 spans 12 amino acids. The CDR3 sequence: CASSRGSHTQYF. The CDR3 DNA reads as TGTGCCAGCAGCCGGGGGTCCCATACGCAGTATTTT.

The table lists this clonotype with a few counts. This chain connects TRBV19 to TRBJ2-1; TRBD2 matches 10 bases. V gave up 7 bases and J gave up 5 bases; unmatched junction bases: 5. CDR1 is LNHDA and CDR2 is SQIVND in the germline V gene (reference sequence). This CDR3 has 14 residues. CDR3 loop: CASTFSGGNNEQFF. DNA of the CDR3: TGTGCCAGTACTTTTAGCGGGGGGAACAATGAGCAGTTCTTC.

This clonotype was recorded at least ten times. V and J are TRBV7-6 and TRBJ2-2; 10 bases align to TRBD2. The CDR3 covers 16 residues. Germline V gene lookup returns CDR1 SGHVS and CDR2 FNYEAQ. V trimming: 5 bases; J trimming: 3 bases; junction bases outside the gene matches: 6. Written as DNA, the CDR3 is TGTGCCAGCAGCGAAACTAGCGGGGCCTACACCGGGGAGCTGTTTTTT. Its translation is CASSETSGAYTGELFF.

V is TRBV27 and J is TRBJ1-2, with a weak D call TRBD1 (6 bases). V was pared by 5 bases and J by 7 bases, with 20 bases between. Germline V gene lookup returns CDR1 MNHEY and CDR2 SMNVEV (reference sequence). CDR3 length: 15 amino acids. The CDR3 reads CASSDGAQGRFGYTF. The DNA for the CDR3 is TGTGCCAGCAGTGATGGGGCCCAGGGGCGGTTTGGCTACACCTTC.

CDR3 residues: CASSRRRTPDGNTIYF. CDR3 nucleotides: TGTGCCAGCTCGAGAAGAAGGACTCCAGATGGAAACACCATATATTTT. V gene TRBV6-8 combines with J gene TRBJ1-3, with no clear D. Looked up from germline, CDR1 is MNHGY and CDR2 is SAAAGT. With 8 bases removed from V and 3 bases from J, the gap between germline ends came to 20 bases. CDR3 size: 16 residues.

This clonotype has only a few counts. Compared with germline, one end of the junction differs, possibly owing to a read error. This chain links TRBV4-1 with TRBJ2-7; D is perhaps TRBD2 (6 bases). Germline-derived CDR1 and CDR2 are MGHRA and YSYEKL. CDR3 size: 17 residues. In DNA form, the CDR3 reads TGTGCCAGCAGCCAAGAGCCGTTTTCCGGGGGTAGGGGTAAGCAGTACTTC. Translated: CASSQEPFSGGRGKQYF.

V is TRBV12-3 or TRBV12-4 and J is TRBJ2-7; D perhaps matches TRBD2 (7 bases). CDR3 length: 15 residues. V was trimmed by 3 bases and J by 3 bases, leaving 15 bases between them. The CDR3 loop reads CASSLGGGADYEQYF. CDR3 DNA sequence: TGTGCCAGCAGTTTGGGGGGGGGGGCTGACTACGAGCAGTACTTC.